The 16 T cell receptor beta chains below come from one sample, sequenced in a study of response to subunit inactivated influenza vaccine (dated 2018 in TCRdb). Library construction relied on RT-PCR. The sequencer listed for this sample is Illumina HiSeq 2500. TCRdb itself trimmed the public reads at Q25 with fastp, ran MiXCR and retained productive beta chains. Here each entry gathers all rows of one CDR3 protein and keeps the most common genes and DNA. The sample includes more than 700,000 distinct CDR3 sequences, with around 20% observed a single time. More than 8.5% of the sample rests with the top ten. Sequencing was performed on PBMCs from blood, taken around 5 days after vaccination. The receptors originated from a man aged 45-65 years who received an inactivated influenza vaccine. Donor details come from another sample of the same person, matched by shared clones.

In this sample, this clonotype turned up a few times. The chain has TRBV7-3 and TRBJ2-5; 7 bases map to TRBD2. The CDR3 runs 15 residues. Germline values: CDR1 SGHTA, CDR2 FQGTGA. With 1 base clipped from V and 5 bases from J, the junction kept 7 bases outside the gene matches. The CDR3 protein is CASSLRGRAWETQYF. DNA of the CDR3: TGTGCCAGCAGCTTAAGAGGGAGGGCTTGGGAGACCCAGTACTTC.

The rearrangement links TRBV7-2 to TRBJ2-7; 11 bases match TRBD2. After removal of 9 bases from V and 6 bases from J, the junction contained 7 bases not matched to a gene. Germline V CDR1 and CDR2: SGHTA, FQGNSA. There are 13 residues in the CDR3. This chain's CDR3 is CASSRGTSGEQYF. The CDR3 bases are TGTGCCAGTAGCAGGGGGACTAGCGGCGAGCAGTACTTC.

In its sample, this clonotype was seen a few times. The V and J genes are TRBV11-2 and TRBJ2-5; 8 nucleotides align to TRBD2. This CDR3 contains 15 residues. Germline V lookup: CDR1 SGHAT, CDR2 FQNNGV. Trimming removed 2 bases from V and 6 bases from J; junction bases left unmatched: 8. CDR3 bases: TGTGCCAGCAGCTTAACCCGGGGGGGTAGGAAGACCCAGTACTTC. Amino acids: CASSLTRGGRKTQYF.

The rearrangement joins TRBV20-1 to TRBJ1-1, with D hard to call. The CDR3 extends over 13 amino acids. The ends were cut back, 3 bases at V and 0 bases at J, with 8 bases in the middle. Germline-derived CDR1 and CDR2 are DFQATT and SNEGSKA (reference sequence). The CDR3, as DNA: TGCAGTGCTAGGGTTCAGATGAACACTGAAGCTTTCTTT. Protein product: CSARVQMNTEAFF.

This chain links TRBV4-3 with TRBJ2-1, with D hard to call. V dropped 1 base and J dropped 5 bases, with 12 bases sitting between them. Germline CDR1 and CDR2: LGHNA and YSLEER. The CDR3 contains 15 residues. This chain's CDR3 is CASSQVQQSDNEQFF. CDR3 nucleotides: TGCGCCAGCAGCCAAGTACAGCAGAGTGACAATGAGCAGTTCTTC.

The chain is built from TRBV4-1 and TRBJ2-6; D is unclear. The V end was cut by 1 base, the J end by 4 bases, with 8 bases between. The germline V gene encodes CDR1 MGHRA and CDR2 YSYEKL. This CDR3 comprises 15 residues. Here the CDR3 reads CASSQAPDGANVLTF. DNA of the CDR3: TGCGCCAGCAGCCAAGCCCCGGACGGGGCCAACGTCCTGACTTTC.

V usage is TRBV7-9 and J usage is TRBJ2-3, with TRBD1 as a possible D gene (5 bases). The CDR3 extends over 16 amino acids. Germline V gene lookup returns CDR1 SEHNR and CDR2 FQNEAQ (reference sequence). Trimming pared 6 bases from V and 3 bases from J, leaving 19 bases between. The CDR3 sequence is CASSWRSRVFTDTQYF. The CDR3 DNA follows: TGTGCCAGCAGTTGGCGGTCCAGGGTTTTTACAGATACGCAGTATTTT. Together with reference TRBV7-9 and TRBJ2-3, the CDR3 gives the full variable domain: DTGVSQNPRHKITKRGQNVTFRCDPISEHNRLYWYRQTLGQGPEFLTYFQNEAQLEKSRLLSDRFSAERPKGSFSTLEIQRTEQGDSAMYLCASSWRSRVFTDTQYFGPGTRLTVL.

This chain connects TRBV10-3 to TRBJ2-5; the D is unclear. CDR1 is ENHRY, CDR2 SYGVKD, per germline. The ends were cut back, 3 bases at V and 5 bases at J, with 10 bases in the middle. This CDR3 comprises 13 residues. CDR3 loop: CAISDGIGETQYF. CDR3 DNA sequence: TGTGCCATCAGTGATGGCATCGGGGAGACCCAGTACTTC.

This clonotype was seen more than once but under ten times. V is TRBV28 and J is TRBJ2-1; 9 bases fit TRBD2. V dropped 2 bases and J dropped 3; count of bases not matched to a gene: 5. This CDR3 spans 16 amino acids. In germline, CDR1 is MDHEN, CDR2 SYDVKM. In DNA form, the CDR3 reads TGTGCCAGCAGTTTAATAGCTAGCGGGGTCTACAATGAGCAGTTCTTC. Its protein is CASSLIASGVYNEQFF.

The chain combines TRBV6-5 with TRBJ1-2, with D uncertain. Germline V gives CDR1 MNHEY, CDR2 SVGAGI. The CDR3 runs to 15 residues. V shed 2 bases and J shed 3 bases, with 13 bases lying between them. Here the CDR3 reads CASSYLPLSHYGYTF. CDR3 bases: TGTGCCAGCAGTTACCTACCGTTGAGTCACTATGGCTACACCTTC.

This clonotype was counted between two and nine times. The CDR3 loop is CASRGRAQSYEAFF. CDR3 in DNA: TGTGCCAGCAGGGGTAGGGCGCAGTCCTATGAAGCTTTCTTT. The chain carries TRBV6-1 and TRBJ1-1; no firm D call. CDR1 and CDR2 from the germline V gene are MNHNS and SASEGT. The CDR3 length is 14 residues. The ends were cut back, 6 bases at V and 7 bases at J, with 18 bases in the middle.

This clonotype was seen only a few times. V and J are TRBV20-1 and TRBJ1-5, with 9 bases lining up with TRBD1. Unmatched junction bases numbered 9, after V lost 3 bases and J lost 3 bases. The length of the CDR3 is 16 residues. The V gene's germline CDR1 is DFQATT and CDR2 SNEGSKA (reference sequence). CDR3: CSASAQGAGVNQPQHF. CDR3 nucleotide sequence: TGCAGTGCTAGCGCACAGGGGGCGGGGGTCAATCAGCCCCAGCATTTT.

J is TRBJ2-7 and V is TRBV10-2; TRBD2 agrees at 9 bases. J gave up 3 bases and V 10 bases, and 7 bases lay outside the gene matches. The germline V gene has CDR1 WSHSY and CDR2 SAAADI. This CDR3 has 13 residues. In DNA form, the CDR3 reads TGCGCCACAGGGGCTAGCGGGGTCTACGAGCAGTACTTC. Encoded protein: CATGASGVYEQYF.

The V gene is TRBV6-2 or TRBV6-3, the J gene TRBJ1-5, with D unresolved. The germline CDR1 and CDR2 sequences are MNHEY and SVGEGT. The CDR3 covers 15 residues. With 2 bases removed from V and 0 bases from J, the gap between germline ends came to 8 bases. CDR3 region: CASSYAGPSNQPQHF. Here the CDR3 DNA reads TGTGCCAGCAGTTACGCCGGACCTAGCAATCAGCCCCAGCATTTT.

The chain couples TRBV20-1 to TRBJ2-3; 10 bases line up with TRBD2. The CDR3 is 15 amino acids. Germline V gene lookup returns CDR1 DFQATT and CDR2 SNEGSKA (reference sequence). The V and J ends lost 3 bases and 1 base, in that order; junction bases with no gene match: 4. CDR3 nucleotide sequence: TGCAGTGCTAGGACTACTAGCGGGGGCACAGATACGCAGTATTTT. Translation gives CSARTTSGGTDTQYF.

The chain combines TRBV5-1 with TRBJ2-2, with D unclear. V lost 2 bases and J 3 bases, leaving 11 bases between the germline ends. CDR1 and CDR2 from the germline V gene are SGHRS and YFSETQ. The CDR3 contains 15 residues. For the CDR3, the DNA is TGCGCCAGCAGCTTACCCCTCGAGGACACCGGGGAGCTGTTTTTT. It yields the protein CASSLPLEDTGELFF.